One and the same sample provided the 11 T cell receptor beta chains below, sequenced in a study of blood T cell repertoires in COVID-19. Using immunoSEQ multiplex PCR, the repertoire was profiled, and TCRdb retains in-frame clones only, with some absent. The repertoire consists of over 250,000 clones, with around 90% occurring once and the leading ten covering 0.65% to 0.9%. Specimen: peripheral blood. The receptors derive from a woman aged 25 to 39 with acute or convalescent COVID-19.

The chain uses TRBV6-6 and TRBJ2-1; 9 bases agree with TRBD2. Germline values: CDR1 MNHNY, CDR2 SVGAGI (reference sequence). Unmatched junction bases numbered 5, after V lost 2 bases and J lost 6 bases. The CDR3 loop spans 15 amino acids. The CDR3 DNA follows: TGTGCCAGCAGTTACGGAGCGGGAGGACCCAATGAGCAGTTCTTC. It codes for CASSYGAGGPNEQFF.

The chain recombines TRBV2 with TRBJ1-2, with 8 bases that match TRBD1. The CDR3 runs 16 residues. Trimming took 0 bases from V and 4 from J; bases not matched to a gene: 7. Germline CDR1 reads SNHLY; CDR2 reads FYNNEI. The CDR3, as DNA: TGTGCCAGCAGTGAAGCGCGATCAGGGGGCACCTATGGCTACACCTTC. This codes for CASSEARSGGTYGYTF.

V and J are TRBV4-1 and TRBJ1-1, with D perhaps matching TRBD1 (5 bases). V was cut by 3 bases and J by 5 bases, with 10 bases left in between. Germline values: CDR1 MGHRA, CDR2 YSYEKL. CDR3 length: 13 residues. DNA for the CDR3: TGCGCCAGCAGCCAGGGGGAGGCGACTGAAGCTTTCTTT. Its translation: CASSQGEATEAFF.

CDR3 sequence reads: CASSLFRSSNQPQHF. The DNA for the CDR3 is TGTGCCAGCAGTTTATTCCGTAGTAGCAATCAGCCCCAGCATTTT. This chain connects TRBV27 to TRBJ1-5; D is unresolved. The CDR3 has 15 residues. Trimming shortened V by 1 base and J by 0 bases, and 7 bases separated the two germline ends. Germline V gene lookup returns CDR1 MNHEY and CDR2 SMNVEV (reference sequence).

The chain couples TRBV10-3 to TRBJ1-5; TRBD1 matches at 8 bases. Germline CDR1 reads ENHRY; CDR2 reads SYGVKD. V trimming: 1 base; J trimming: 2 bases; junction bases outside the gene matches: 10. The CDR3 contains 18 residues. CDR3 amino acids: CAISEFGDRNSGNQPQHF. In DNA, the CDR3 is TGTGCCATCAGTGAGTTCGGGGACAGGAATTCGGGCAATCAGCCCCAGCATTTT.

This chain connects TRBV27 to TRBJ1-6, with 9 bases identical to TRBD1. Germline CDR1 is MNHEY and CDR2 is SMNVEV (reference sequence). This CDR3 has 16 amino acids. V was clipped by 5 bases and J by 0 bases; unmatched bases: 2. The CDR3 sequence is CASSVQGASYNSPLHF. The CDR3 coding sequence is TGTGCCAGCAGTGTACAGGGGGCCTCCTATAATTCACCCCTCCACTTT.

V is TRBV6-5 and J is TRBJ1-2; no clear D. CDR1 and CDR2 (germline): MNHEY, SVGAGI. Trimming removed 6 bases from V and 5 bases from J, with 16 bases in between. The CDR3 runs 14 residues. In DNA, the CDR3 is TGTGCCAGCAGAAACTCCGGACTGTCATATGGCTACACCTTC. Translated: CASRNSGLSYGYTF.

This CDR3 is CASSPGQGAWDTEAFF. The CDR3 bases are TGTGCCAGCAGCCCCGGACAGGGGGCCTGGGACACTGAAGCTTTCTTT. The rearrangement uses TRBV9 and TRBJ1-1, with TRBD1 matching 11 bases. The CDR3 contains 16 residues. Germline CDR1 is SGDLS and CDR2 is YYNGEE. Losses at the gene ends were 4 bases for V and 3 bases for J; bases not matched to a gene: 8.

The chain employs TRBV19 and TRBJ1-1, with 7 nucleotides matching TRBD1. V shed 10 bases, J shed 4 bases, and the junction held 3 bases outside the gene matches. The CDR3 length is 11 residues. Germline loops: CDR1 LNHDA, CDR2 SQIVND (reference sequence). This CDR3 reads CATWTGTEAFF. In DNA form, the CDR3 reads TGTGCCACCTGGACAGGCACTGAAGCTTTCTTT.

The genes are TRBV12-3 or TRBV12-4 and TRBJ2-7, with D unclear. Trimming cost V 4 bases and J 4 bases, with 8 bases left between them. There are 12 residues in the CDR3. CDR3 sequence reads: CASSYTIYEQYF. DNA for the CDR3: TGTGCCAGCAGTTACACTATTTACGAGCAGTACTTC.

V gene TRBV5-6 combines with J gene TRBJ1-6, with 10 bases identical to TRBD1. CDR1 is SGHDT, CDR2 YYEEEE, per germline. V lost 4 bases to trimming and J lost 6 bases; unmatched junction nucleotides: 10. CDR3 length equals 17 residues. CDR3 region: CASSDHLRTGGNSPLHF. The CDR3 DNA sequence: TGTGCCAGCAGCGACCACCTACGGACAGGGGGTAATTCACCCCTCCACTTT.